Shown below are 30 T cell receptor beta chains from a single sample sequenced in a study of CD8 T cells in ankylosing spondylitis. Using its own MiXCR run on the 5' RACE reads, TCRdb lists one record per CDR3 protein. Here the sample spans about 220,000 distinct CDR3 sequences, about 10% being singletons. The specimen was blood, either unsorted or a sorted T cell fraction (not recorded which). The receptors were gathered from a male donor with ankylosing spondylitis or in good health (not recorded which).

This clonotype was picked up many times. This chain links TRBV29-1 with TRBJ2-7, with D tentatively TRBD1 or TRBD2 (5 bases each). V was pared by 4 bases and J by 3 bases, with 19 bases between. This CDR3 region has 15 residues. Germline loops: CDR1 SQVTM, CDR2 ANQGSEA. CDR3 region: CSVADTRDHLYEQYF. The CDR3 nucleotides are TGCAGCGTTGCAGACACCCGGGACCACCTCTACGAGCAGTACTTC.

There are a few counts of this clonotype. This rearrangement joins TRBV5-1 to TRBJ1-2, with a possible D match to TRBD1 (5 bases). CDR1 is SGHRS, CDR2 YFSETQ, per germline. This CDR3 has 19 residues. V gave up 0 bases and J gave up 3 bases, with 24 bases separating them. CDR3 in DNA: TGCGCCAGCAGCTTGGGCCTTACGGACACCCTACAACCTGACTATGGCTACACCTTC. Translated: CASSLGLTDTLQPDYGYTF.

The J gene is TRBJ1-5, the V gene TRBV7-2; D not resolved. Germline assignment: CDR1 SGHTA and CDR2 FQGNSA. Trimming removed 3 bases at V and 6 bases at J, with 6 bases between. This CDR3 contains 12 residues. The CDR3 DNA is TGTGCCAGCAGCTTCGACATTCAGCCCCAGCATTTT. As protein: CASSFDIQPQHF.

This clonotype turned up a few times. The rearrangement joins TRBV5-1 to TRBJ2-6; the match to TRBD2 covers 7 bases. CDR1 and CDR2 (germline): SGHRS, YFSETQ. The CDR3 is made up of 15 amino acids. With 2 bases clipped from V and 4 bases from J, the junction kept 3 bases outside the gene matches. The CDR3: CASSLGEGGANVLTF. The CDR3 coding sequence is TGCGCCAGCAGCTTAGGGGAGGGGGGGGCCAACGTCCTGACTTTC. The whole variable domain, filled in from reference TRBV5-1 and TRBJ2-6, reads KAGVTQTPRYLIKTRGQQVTLSCSPISGHRSVSWYQQTPGQGLQFLFEYFSETQRNKGNFPGRFSGRQFSNSRSEMNVSTLELGDSALYLCASSLGEGGANVLTFGAGSRLTVL.

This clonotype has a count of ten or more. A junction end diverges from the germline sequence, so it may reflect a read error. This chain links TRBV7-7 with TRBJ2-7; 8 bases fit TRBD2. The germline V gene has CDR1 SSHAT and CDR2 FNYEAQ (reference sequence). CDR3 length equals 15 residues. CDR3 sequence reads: CASSLDPDSGSEQYF. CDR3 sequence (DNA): TGTGCTAGCAGCTTAGATCCGGACAGCGGGAGCGAGCAGTACTTC.

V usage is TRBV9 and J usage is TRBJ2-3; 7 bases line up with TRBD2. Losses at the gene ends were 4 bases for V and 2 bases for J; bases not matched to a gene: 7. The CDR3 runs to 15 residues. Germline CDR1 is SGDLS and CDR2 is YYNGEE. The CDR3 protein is CASSPQRGPTDTQYF. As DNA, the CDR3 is TGTGCCAGCAGCCCCCAGCGGGGTCCCACAGATACGCAGTATTTT. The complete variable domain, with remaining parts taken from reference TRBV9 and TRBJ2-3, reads DSGVTQTPKHLITATGQRVTLRCSPRSGDLSVYWYQQSLDQGLQFLIQYYNGEERAKGNILERFSAQQFPDLHSELNLSSLELGDSALYFCASSPQRGPTDTQYFGPGTRLTVL.

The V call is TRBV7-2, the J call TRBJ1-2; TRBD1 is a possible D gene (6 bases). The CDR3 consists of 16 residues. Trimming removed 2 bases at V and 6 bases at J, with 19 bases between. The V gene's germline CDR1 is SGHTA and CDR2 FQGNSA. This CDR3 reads CASSLNVGAGSDGYTF. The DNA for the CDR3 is TGTGCCAGCAGCTTAAATGTGGGGGCGGGTAGCGATGGCTACACCTTC.

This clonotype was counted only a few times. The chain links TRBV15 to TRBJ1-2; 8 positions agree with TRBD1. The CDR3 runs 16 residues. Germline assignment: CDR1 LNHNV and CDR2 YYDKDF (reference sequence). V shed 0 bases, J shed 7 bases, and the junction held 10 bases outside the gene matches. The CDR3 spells CATSRDPDRDTGGYTF. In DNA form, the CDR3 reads TGTGCCACCAGCAGAGATCCGGACAGGGACACTGGTGGCTACACCTTC.

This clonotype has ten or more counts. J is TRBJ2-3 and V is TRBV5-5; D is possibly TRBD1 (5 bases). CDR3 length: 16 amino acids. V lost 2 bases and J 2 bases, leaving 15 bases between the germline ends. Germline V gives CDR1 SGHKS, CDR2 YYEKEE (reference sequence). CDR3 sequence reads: CASSFQGFRDTDTQYF. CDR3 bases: TGTGCCAGCAGCTTTCAGGGATTCCGAGACACAGATACGCAGTATTTT.

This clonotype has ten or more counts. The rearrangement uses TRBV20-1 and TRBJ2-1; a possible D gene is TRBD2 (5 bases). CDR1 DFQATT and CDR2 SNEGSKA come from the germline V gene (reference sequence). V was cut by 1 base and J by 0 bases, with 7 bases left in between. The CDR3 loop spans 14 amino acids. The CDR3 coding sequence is TGCAGTGCTAGAGCGGGGAGCTCCTACAATGAGCAGTTCTTC. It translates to CSARAGSSYNEQFF.

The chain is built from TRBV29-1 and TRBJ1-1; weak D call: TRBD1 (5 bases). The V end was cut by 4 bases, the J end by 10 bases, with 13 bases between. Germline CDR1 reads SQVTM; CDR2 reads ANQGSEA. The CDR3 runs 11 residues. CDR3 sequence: CSVATEGSAFF. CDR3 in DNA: TGCAGCGTTGCGACAGAGGGCTCAGCTTTCTTT.

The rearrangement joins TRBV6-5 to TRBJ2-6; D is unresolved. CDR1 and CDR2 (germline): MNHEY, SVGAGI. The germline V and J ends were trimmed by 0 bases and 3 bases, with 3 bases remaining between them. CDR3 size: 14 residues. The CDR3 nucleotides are TGTGCCAGCAGTTACTCGGGTGGGGCCAACGTCCTGACTTTC. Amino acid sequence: CASSYSGGANVLTF.

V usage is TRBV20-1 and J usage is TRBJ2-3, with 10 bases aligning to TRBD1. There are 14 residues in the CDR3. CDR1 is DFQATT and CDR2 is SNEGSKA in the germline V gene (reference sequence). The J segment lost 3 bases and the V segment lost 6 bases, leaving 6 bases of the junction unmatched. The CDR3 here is CSAPTGGATDTQYF. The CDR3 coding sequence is TGCAGTGCCCCGACAGGGGGCGCAACAGATACGCAGTATTTT.

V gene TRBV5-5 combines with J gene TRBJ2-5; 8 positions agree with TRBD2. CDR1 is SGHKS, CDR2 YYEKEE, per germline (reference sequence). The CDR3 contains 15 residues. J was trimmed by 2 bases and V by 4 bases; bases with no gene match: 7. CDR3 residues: CASSPGLAGQETQYF. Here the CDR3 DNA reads TGTGCCAGCAGCCCTGGGCTAGCGGGTCAAGAGACCCAGTACTTC.

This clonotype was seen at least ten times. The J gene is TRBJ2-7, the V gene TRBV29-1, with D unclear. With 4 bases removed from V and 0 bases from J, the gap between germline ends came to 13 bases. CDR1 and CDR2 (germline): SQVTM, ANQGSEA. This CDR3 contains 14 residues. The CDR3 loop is CSVVTQHGSYEQYF. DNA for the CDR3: TGCAGCGTTGTAACCCAGCACGGCTCCTACGAGCAGTACTTC.

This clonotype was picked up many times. Written as DNA, the CDR3 is TGCGCCAGCAGCCCACGACAGGGGAAGTCCGGGGAGCTGTTTTTT. Translated, it gives CASSPRQGKSGELFF. The chain links TRBV5-1 to TRBJ2-2, with 8 bases lining up with TRBD1. This CDR3 is 15 amino acids long. CDR1 is SGHRS, CDR2 YFSETQ, per germline. V was pared by 4 bases and J by 6 bases, with 8 bases of the junction left unmatched. Using reference TRBV5-1 and TRBJ2-2 for the parts outside the CDR3, the full variable domain is KAGVTQTPRYLIKTRGQQVTLSCSPISGHRSVSWYQQTPGQGLQFLFEYFSETQRNKGNFPGRFSGRQFSNSRSEMNVSTLELGDSALYLCASSPRQGKSGELFFGEGSRLTVL.

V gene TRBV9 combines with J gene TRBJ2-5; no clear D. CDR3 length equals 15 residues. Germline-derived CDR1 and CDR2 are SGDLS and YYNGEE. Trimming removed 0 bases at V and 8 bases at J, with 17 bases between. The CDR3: CASSVGGATLDTQYF. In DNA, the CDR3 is TGTGCCAGCAGCGTAGGTGGAGCTACCCTAGACACCCAGTACTTC.

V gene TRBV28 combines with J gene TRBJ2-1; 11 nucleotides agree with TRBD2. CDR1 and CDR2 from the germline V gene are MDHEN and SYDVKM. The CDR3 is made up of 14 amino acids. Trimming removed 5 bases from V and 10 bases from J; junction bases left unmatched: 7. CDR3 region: CASSIAGGPGEQFF. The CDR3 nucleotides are TGTGCCAGCAGTATAGCGGGGGGGCCAGGCGAGCAGTTCTTC.

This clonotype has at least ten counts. The CDR3 protein is CASSPQGAGRTEAFF. In DNA form, the CDR3 reads TGTGCCAGCAGCCCGCAGGGGGCAGGTCGCACTGAAGCTTTCTTT. The chain has TRBV3-1 and TRBJ1-1; 8 bases fit TRBD1. CDR1 and CDR2 (germline): LGHDT, YNNKEL (reference sequence). J gave up 4 bases and V 4 bases, and 8 bases lay outside the gene matches. The CDR3 contains 15 residues.

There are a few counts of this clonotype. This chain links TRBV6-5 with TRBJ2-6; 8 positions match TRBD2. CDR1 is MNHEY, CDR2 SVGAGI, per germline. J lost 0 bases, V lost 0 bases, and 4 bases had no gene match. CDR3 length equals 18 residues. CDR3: CASSYSGGGSSGANVLTF. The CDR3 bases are TGTGCCAGCAGTTACTCAGGCGGGGGGAGCTCTGGGGCCAACGTCCTGACTTTC.

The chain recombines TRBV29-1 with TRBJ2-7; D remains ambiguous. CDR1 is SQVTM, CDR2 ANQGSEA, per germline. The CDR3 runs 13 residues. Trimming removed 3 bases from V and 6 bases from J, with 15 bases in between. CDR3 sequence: CSVDRDRRGEQYF. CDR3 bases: TGCAGCGTTGACCGAGACCGTCGCGGCGAGCAGTACTTC.

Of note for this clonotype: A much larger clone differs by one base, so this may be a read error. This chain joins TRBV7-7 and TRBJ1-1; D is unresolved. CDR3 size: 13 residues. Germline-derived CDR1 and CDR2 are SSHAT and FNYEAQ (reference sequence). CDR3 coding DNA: TGTGCTAGCAGCTTAAATGAGAACACTGAATCTTTCTTT. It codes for CASSLNENTESFF.

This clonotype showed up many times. DNA of the CDR3: TGCAGTGCTCGACTCGGACTAGCGGGGGGGCTGTCAGATACGCAGTATTTT. Translated: CSARLGLAGGLSDTQYF. V and J are TRBV20-1 and TRBJ2-3; 15 bases align to TRBD2. CDR3 length equals 17 residues. Unmatched junction bases numbered 10, after V lost 5 bases and J lost 4 bases. Germline CDR1 is DFQATT and CDR2 is SNEGSKA (reference sequence).

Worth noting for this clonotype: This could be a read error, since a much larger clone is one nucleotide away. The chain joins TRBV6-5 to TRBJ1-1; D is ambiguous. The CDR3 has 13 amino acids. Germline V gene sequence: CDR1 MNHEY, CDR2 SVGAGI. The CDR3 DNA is TGTGCCAGCAGTTACGAGCCTTACACTGAAGCTATCTTT. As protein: CASSYEPYTEAIF.

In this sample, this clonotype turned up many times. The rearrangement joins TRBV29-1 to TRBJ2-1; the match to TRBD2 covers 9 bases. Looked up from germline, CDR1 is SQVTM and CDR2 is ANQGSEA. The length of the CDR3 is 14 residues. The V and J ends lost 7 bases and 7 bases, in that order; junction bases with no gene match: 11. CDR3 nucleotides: TGCAGCGCCCGCCTAGCGGGGAGCGCGAATGAGCAGTTCTTC. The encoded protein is CSARLAGSANEQFF.

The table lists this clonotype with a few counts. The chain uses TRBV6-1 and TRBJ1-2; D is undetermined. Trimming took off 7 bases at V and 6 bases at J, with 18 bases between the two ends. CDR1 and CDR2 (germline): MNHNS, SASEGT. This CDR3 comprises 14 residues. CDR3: CASIDRGLRDGYTF. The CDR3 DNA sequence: TGTGCCAGCATTGATCGGGGTCTGAGGGATGGCTACACCTTC.

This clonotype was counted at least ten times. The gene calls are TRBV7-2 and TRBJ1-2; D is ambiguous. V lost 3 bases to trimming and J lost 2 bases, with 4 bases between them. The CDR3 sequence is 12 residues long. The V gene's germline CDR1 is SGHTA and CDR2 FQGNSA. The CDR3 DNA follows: TGTGCCAGCAGCTTTCGAAACTATGGCTACACCTTC. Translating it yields CASSFRNYGYTF.

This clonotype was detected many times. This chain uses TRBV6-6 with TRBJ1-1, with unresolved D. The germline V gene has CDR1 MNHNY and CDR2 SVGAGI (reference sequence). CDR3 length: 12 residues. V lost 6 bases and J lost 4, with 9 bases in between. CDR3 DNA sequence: TGTGCCAGCAGGCCCGAAGGCACTGAAGCTTTCTTT. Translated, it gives CASRPEGTEAFF.

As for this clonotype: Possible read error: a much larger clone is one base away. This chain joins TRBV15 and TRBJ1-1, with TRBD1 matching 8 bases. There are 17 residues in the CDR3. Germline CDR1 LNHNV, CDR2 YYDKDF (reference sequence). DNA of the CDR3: TGTGCCACCAGCAGAGGTTCCCCGTGGACAGGGAACCCTGAAGCTTCCTTT. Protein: CATSRGSPWTGNPEASF.

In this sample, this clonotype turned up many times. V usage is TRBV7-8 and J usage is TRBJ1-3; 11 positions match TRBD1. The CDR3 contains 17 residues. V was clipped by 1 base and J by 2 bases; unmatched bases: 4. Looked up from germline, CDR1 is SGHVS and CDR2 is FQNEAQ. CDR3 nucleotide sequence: TGTGCCAGCAGCTTAGGGGACAGGGGGTCAACTGGAAACACCATATATTTT. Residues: CASSLGDRGSTGNTIYF. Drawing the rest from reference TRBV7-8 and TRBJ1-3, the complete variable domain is GAGVSQSPRYKVAKRGQDVALRCDPISGHVSLFWYQQALGQGPEFLTYFQNEAQLDKSGLPSDRFFAERPEGSVSTLKIQRTQQEDSAVYLCASSLGDRGSTGNTIYFGEGSWLTVV.